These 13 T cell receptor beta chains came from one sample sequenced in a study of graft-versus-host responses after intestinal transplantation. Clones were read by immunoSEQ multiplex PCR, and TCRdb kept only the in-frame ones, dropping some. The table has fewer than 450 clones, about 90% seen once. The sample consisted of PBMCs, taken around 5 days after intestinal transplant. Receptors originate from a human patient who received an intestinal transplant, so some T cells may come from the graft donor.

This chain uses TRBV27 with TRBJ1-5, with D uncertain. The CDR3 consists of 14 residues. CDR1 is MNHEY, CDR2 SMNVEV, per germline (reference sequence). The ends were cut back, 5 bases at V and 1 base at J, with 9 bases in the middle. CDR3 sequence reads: CASSLGTSNQPQHF. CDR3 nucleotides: TGTGCCAGCAGTCTGGGTACGAGCAATCAGCCCCAGCATTTT.

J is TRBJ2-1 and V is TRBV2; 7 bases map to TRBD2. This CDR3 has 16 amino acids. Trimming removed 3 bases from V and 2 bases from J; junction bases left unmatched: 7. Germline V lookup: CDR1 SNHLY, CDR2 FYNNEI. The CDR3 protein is CASSDPQRGPYNEQFF. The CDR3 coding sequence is TGTGCCAGCAGTGACCCACAGCGGGGACCCTACAATGAGCAGTTCTTC. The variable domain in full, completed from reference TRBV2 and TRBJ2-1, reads EPEVTQTPSHQVTQMGQEVILRCVPISNHLYFYWYRQILGQKVEFLVSFYNNEISEKSEIFDDQFSVERPDGSNFTLKIRSTKLEDSAMYFCASSDPQRGPYNEQFFGPGTRLTVL.

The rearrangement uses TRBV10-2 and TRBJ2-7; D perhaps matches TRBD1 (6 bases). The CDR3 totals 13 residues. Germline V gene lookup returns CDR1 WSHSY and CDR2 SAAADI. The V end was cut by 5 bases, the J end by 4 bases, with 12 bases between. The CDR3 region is CASSSGVEYEQYF. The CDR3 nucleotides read TGCGCCAGCAGTTCAGGGGTGGAGTACGAGCAGTACTTC.

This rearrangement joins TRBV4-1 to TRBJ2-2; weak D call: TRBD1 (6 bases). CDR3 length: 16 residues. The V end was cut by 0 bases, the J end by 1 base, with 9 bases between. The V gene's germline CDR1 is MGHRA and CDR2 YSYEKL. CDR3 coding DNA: TGCGCCAGCAGCCAAGAGAGGGGACAGAACACCGGGGAGCTGTTTTTT. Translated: CASSQERGQNTGELFF.

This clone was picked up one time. The CDR3 DNA sequence: TGTGCCAGCAGTTCAACACTAGCGGGAGGCGACACAGATACGCAGTATTTT. This translates into CASSSTLAGGDTDTQYF. The chain employs TRBV27 and TRBJ2-3; TRBD2 agrees at 12 bases. The V gene's germline CDR1 is MNHEY and CDR2 SMNVEV (reference sequence). V shed 4 bases, J shed 2 bases, and the junction held 7 bases outside the gene matches. The CDR3 runs 17 residues.

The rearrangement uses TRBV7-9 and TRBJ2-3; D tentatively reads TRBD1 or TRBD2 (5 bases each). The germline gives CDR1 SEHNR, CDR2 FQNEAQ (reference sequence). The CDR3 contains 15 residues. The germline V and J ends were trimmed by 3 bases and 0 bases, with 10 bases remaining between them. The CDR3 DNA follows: TGTGCCAGCAGCTTCAGGGAGAGAAGCACAGATACGCAGTATTTT. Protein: CASSFRERSTDTQYF.

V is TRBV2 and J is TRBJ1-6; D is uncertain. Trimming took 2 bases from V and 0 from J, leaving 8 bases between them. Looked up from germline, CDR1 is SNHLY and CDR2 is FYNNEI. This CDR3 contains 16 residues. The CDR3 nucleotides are TGTGCCAGCAGTGAAACAGCTAGCTCCTATAATTCACCCCTCCACTTT. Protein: CASSETASSYNSPLHF. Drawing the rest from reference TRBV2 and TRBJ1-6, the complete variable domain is EPEVTQTPSHQVTQMGQEVILRCVPISNHLYFYWYRQILGQKVEFLVSFYNNEISEKSEIFDDQFSVERPDGSNFTLKIRSTKLEDSAMYFCASSETASSYNSPLHFGNGTRLTVT.

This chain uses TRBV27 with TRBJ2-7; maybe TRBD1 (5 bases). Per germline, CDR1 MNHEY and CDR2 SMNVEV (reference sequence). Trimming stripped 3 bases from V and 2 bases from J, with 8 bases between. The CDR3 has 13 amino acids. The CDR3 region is CASSFQGTYEQYF. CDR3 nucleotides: TGTGCCAGCAGTTTTCAGGGTACCTACGAGCAGTACTTC.

CDR3 loop: CASSAGWETTNYYEQYF. Here the CDR3 DNA reads TGTGCCAGCAGCGCAGGTTGGGAGACGACTAATTACTACGAGCAGTACTTC. The chain couples TRBV9 to TRBJ2-7, with TRBD2 as a possible D gene (5 bases). Germline V lookup: CDR1 SGDLS, CDR2 YYNGEE. Trimming left V 3 bases short and J 3 bases short, with 22 bases between. The CDR3 consists of 17 residues.

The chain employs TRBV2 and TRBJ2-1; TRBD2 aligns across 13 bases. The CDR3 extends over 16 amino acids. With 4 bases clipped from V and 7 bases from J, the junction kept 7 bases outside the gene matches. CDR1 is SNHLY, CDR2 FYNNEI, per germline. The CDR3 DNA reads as TGTGCCAGCAGTGTGGGACTAGCGGGACGAAGAAATGAGCAGTTCTTC. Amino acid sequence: CASSVGLAGRRNEQFF. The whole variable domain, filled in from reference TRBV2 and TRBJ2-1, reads EPEVTQTPSHQVTQMGQEVILRCVPISNHLYFYWYRQILGQKVEFLVSFYNNEISEKSEIFDDQFSVERPDGSNFTLKIRSTKLEDSAMYFCASSVGLAGRRNEQFFGPGTRLTVL.

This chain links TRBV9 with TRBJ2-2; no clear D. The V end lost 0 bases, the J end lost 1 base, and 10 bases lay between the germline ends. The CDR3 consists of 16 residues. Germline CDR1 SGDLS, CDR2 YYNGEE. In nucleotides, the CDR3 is TGTGCCAGCAGCGTAGTGCCATATAAGAACACCGGGGAGCTGTTTTTT. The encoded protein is CASSVVPYKNTGELFF. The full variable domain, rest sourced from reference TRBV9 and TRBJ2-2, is DSGVTQTPKHLITATGQRVTLRCSPRSGDLSVYWYQQSLDQGLQFLIQYYNGEERAKGNILERFSAQQFPDLHSELNLSSLELGDSALYFCASSVVPYKNTGELFFGEGSRLTVL.

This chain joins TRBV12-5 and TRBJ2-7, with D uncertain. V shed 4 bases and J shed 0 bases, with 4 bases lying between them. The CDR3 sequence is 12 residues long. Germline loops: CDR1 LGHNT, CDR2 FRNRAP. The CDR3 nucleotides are TGTGCTAGTGGTTCCCCCTCCTACGAGCAGTACTTC. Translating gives CASGSPSYEQYF.

This CDR3 is CASSLGGLQGSLNTEAFF. The CDR3 nucleotides read TGTGCCAGCAGCTTAGGGGGTCTGCAGGGGTCATTGAACACTGAAGCTTTCTTT. The chain uses TRBV11-3 and TRBJ1-1; perhaps TRBD1 as D (6 bases). V lost 1 base and J lost 0, with 18 bases in between. This CDR3 spans 18 amino acids. Germline values: CDR1 SGHNT, CDR2 YENEEA.